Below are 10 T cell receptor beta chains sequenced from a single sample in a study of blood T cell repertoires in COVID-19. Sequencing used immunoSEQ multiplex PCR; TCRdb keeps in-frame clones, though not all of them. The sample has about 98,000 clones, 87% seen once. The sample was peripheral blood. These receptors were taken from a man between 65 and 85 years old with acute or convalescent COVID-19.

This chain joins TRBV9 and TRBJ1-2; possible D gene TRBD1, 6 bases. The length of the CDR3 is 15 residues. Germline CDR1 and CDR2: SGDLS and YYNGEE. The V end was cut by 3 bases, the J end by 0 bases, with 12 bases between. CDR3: CASSARDTSNYGYTF. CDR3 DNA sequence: TGTGCCAGCAGCGCCCGGGACACCTCTAACTATGGCTACACCTTC.

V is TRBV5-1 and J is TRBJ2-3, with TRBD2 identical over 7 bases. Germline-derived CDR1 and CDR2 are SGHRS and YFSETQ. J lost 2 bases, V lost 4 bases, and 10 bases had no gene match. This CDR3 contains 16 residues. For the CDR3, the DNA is TGCGCCAGCAGCCCCCTCCCGCGGGGGACCACAGATACGCAGTATTTT. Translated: CASSPLPRGTTDTQYF.

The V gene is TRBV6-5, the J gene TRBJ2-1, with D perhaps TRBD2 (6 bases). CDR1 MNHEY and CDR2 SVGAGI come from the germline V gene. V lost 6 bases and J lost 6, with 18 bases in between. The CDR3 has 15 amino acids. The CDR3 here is CASSPTSSAGNEQFF. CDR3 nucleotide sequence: TGTGCCAGCAGCCCCACATCTAGCGCGGGCAATGAGCAGTTCTTC.

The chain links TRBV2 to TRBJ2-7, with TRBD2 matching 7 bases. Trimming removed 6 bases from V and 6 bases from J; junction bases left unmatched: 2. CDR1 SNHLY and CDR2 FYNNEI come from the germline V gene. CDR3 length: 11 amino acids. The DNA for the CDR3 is TGTGCCAGCAGAGGGGAGGGCGAGCAGTACTTC. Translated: CASRGEGEQYF.

CDR3 protein: CASYNWGGGEETQYF. The CDR3 DNA sequence: TGTGCCAGCTACAATTGGGGCGGGGGAGAAGAGACCCAGTACTTC. The chain links TRBV7-2 to TRBJ2-5; 7 bases are shared with TRBD2. CDR3 length: 15 amino acids. CDR1 is SGHTA, CDR2 FQGNSA, per germline. After removal of 8 bases from V and 3 bases from J, the junction contained 12 bases not matched to a gene.

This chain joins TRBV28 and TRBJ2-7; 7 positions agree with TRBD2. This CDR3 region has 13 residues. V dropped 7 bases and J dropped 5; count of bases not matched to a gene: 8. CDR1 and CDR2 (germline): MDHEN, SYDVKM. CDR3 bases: TGTGCCAGCAAAAGCGGGGTTCCTCACGAGCAGTACTTC. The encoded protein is CASKSGVPHEQYF.

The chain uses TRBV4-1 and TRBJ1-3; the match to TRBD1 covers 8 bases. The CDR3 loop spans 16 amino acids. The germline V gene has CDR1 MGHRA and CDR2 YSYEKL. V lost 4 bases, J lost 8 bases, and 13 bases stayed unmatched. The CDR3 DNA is TGCGCCAGCAGCCTAATCCCAGGGGGCTTAATGGACACCATATATTTT. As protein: CASSLIPGGLMDTIYF.

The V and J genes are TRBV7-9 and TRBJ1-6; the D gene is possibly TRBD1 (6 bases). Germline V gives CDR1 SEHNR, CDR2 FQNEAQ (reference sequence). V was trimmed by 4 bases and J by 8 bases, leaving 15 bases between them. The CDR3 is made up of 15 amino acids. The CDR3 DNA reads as TGTGCCAGCAGCTCAGCTCAGGGGCCGGATTCACCCCTCCACTTT. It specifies CASSSAQGPDSPLHF. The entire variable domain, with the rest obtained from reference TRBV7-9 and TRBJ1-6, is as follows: DTGVSQNPRHKITKRGQNVTFRCDPISEHNRLYWYRQTLGQGPEFLTYFQNEAQLEKSRLLSDRFSAERPKGSFSTLEIQRTEQGDSAMYLCASSSAQGPDSPLHFGNGTRLTVT.

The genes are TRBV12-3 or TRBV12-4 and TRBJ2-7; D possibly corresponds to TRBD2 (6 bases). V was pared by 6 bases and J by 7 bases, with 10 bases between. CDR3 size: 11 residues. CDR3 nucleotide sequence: TGTGCCAGCAGCTCGCGGGGTGAGCAGTACTTC. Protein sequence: CASSSRGEQYF.

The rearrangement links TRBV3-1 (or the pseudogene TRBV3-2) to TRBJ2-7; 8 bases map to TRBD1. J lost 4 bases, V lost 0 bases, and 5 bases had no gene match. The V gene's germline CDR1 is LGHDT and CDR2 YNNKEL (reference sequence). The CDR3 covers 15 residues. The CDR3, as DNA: TGTGCCAGCAGCCAAGATGCAGGGGGCACGTACGAGCAGTACTTC. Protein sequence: CASSQDAGGTYEQYF.